The subject of this entry is one T cell receptor (beta chain). In the original analysis: By means of reference gene primer amplification, nucleated cell counts were estimated. Data came from immunoSEQ multiplex PCR; TCRdb stores just in-frame clones and leaves some out. V and J calls and clone size are as listed in that table; D and trimming were resolved from the DNA. The sample consists of 56,000 or so clones, 80% to 90% of them appearing once. CDR1 is SNHLY, CDR2 FYNNEI, per germline. V lost 8 bases to trimming and J lost 8 bases, with 24 bases between them. CDR3 length: 15 residues. The data are from a study of blood T cell repertoires in COVID-19. In the study overall: PBMCs, B-cell-depleted T cells, or T cells provided the cDNA or gDNA that made up the material.

The rearrangement joins TRBV2 to TRBJ1-2; D perhaps matches TRBD1 (5 bases). The sequenced sample consisted of peripheral blood. This sequence originates from a human donor in a cohort sampled during active COVID-19. The chain's CDR3 is CASSHPGGNPGGYTF. The DNA of the CDR3 is TGTGCCAGCTCCCACCCTGGGGGGAACCCGGGGGGCTACACCTTC.